These T cell receptor beta chains were read from a single sample in a study of T cells in Graves' hyperthyroidism and ophthalmopathy. TCRdb itself ran the multiplex PCR reads through MiXCR, one entry per CDR3 protein. The sample lists 400,000 to 500,000 distinct CDR3 sequences, over 13% seen once, with less than 20% in the top ten. The specimen was blood. The origin of the receptors is a woman under 30 with Graves' hyperthyroidism. The CDR3 runs from the conserved cysteine through the conserved F or W. D genes are given only for firm matches. A clone size is listed for some rows: how often the clone was seen (once, few, many), or a class if it is expanded.

NA,TRBV19,TRBJ1-5,TRBD1,TGTGCCAGTAGTAGGGACCGGGACAGTAGCAATCAGCCCCAGCATTTT,CASSRDRDSSNQPQHF
many,TRBV18,TRBJ1-2,TRBD1,TGTGCCAGCTCCAGAGATACTATCCGGGACAGGGACGGCTACACCTTC,CASSRDTIRDRDGYTF
many,TRBV12-3/TRBV12-4,TRBJ1-2,NA,TGTGCCAGCAGTTTCAAGGGGAAGGGTGGCTACACCTTC,CASSFKGKGGYTF
NA,TRBV9,TRBJ1-2,NA,TGTGCCAGCAGCGTAGATAACACGGCCGGCTACACCTTC,CASSVDNTAGYTF
many,TRBV5-1,TRBJ2-3,NA,TGCGCCAGCAGCCAGTCGGCAGATACGCAGTATTTT,CASSQSADTQYF
many,TRBV3-1,TRBJ2-2,TRBD2,TGTGCCAGCAGCCTAGGGGCTAGCGGGAGAAGCGGGGAGCTGTTTTTT,CASSLGASGRSGELFF
NA,TRBV4-1,TRBJ2-4,NA,TGCGCCAGCAGCCAAGAGTCTGGATCGGTCAAAAACATTCAGTACTTC,CASSQESGSVKNIQYF
many,TRBV27,TRBJ1-5,NA,TGTGCCAGCAGGAGACAAGTAAATCAGCCCCAGCATTTT,CASRRQVNQPQHF
NA,TRBV7-9,TRBJ1-2,NA,TGTGCCAGCAGCTTACAGACAGTTAACTATGGCTACACCTTC,CASSLQTVNYGYTF
NA,TRBV27,TRBJ2-2,NA,TGTGCCAGCAGTTTCAGGGGTCCTAACACCGGGGAGCTGTTTTTT,CASSFRGPNTGELFF
many,TRBV3-1,TRBJ2-7,TRBD1,TGTGCCAGCAGCCAAGATTCCGGACAGGTCTACGAGCAGTACTTC,CASSQDSGQVYEQYF
few,TRBV5-1,TRBJ2-2,NA,TGCGCCAGCAGCTTGGTTTCAGGGAAGAACACCGGGGAGCTGTTTTTT,CASSLVSGKNTGELFF
many,TRBV6-6,TRBJ2-1,NA,TGTGCCAGCAGTTACGGGCGTAGGGGGATTAATGAGCAGTTCTTC,CASSYGRRGINEQFF
NA,TRBV7-9,TRBJ1-3,NA,TGTGCCAGCAGGGTGGGACTCCCGTTAACACTTGGAAACACCATATATTTT,CASRVGLPLTLGNTIYF
many,TRBV24-1,TRBJ2-5,TRBD2,TGTGCCACCAGTGATTTATCAGCGGGAGGGCCCGGTGAGACCCAGTACTTC,CATSDLSAGGPGETQYF
many,TRBV11-2,TRBJ1-5,NA,TGTGCCAGCAGCCCGAACGCTGCGGGCAATCAGCCCCAGCATTTT,CASSPNAAGNQPQHF
NA,TRBV5-6,TRBJ2-2,NA,TGTGCCAGCAGCATTATCCTAGGGCACACCGGGGAGCTGTTTTTT,CASSIILGHTGELFF
NA,TRBV7-6,TRBJ2-5,TRBD2,TGTGCCAGCAGCCTTCTCGGGGGGGCCATGCTGATTCCAGAGACCCAGTACTTC,CASSLLGGAMLIPETQYF
many,TRBV6-2/TRBV6-3,TRBJ2-2,NA,TGTGCCAGCAGTTTGATGGCCTTCACCGGGGAGCTGTTTTTT,CASSLMAFTGELFF
NA,TRBV15,TRBJ1-3,NA,TGTGCCACCAGCAGAGATGAGGGGGATAACACCATATATTTT,CATSRDEGDNTIYF
many,TRBV28,TRBJ2-7,NA,TGTGCCAGCAGCCAGACAGGACCCTACGAGCAGTACTTC,CASSQTGPYEQYF
many,TRBV20-1,TRBJ2-5,NA,TGCAGTGCCCTCGGGTCAGAGACCCAGTACTTC,CSALGSETQYF
NA,TRBV12-3/TRBV12-4,TRBJ2-3,NA,TGTGCCAGCAGTGGCCGTATACATACGCAGTATTTT,CASSGRIHTQYF
many,TRBV5-1,TRBJ2-3,NA,TGCGCCAGCAGCTTGGGCCAGCCAGATACGCAGTATTTT,CASSLGQPDTQYF
many,TRBV27,TRBJ2-6,NA,TGTGCCAGCAGTTTAATACAGGGAACTGGGGCCAACGTCCTGACTTTC,CASSLIQGTGANVLTF
NA,TRBV11-2,TRBJ2-1,TRBD2,TGTGCCAGCAGCTTAAGGCTAGCGGAAAACAATGAGCAGTTCTTC,CASSLRLAENNEQFF
many,TRBV19,TRBJ1-1,NA,TGTGCCAGTAGTATAGATCGGGGCCGGGATAGAATGAACACTGAAGCTTTCTTT,CASSIDRGRDRMNTEAFF
NA,TRBV7-2,TRBJ1-2,TRBD1,TGTGCCAGCAGCATCCTCAGGGAGACAGGGGAATCTGGCTACACCTTC,CASSILRETGESGYTF
NA,TRBV3-1,TRBJ1-1,NA,TGTGCCAGCAGCCAATGGGCAGGGTCATATGGCACTGAAGCTTTCTTT,CASSQWAGSYGTEAFF
NA,TRBV5-6,TRBJ1-3,NA,TGTGCCAGCAGCTTCCCACTACTGCCCGGGACGAGAAGCGGAAACACCATATATTTT,CASSFPLLPGTRSGNTIYF
many,TRBV3-1,TRBJ2-5,NA,TGTGCCAGCAGCCTTGGCCCCGGGACAATGGAGACCCAGTACTTC,CASSLGPGTMETQYF
many,TRBV6-6,TRBJ1-1,TRBD1,TGTGCCAGCAGTTACACCGGACAGGGTTTGACTGAAGCTTTCTTT,CASSYTGQGLTEAFF
NA,TRBV24-1,TRBJ2-6,TRBD1,TGTGCCACCAGCGAGACAGGGGGCAGAGGTGGGGCCAACGTCCTGACTTTC,CATSETGGRGGANVLTF
many,TRBV12-3/TRBV12-4,TRBJ1-5,NA,TGTGCCAGCAGTTTAGGGGGCGCGGGTCGTCAGCCCCAGCATTTT,CASSLGGAGRQPQHF
many,TRBV11-3,TRBJ2-7,NA,TGTGCCAGCAGCTTCTCTAGTTTCTACGAGCAGTACTTC,CASSFSSFYEQYF
many,TRBV6-1,TRBJ2-1,NA,TGTGCCAGCAGTGATTTGGGAGGACGGGATGAGCAGTTCTTC,CASSDLGGRDEQFF
many,TRBV27,TRBJ2-7,NA,TGTGCCAGCAGTTTAGTCGGGAGTCGCCACGAGCAGTACTTC,CASSLVGSRHEQYF
many,TRBV30,TRBJ2-1,NA,TGTGCCTGGAACGGCGGCGGGTTATACGATGAGCAGTTCTTC,CAWNGGGLYDEQFF
few,TRBV19,TRBJ1-4,NA,TGTGCCAGTAGTGGAAGGCCGGGCGAGAATGAAAAACTGTTTTTT,CASSGRPGENEKLFF
many,TRBV2,TRBJ1-2,NA,TGTGCCAGCAGTGAAGCGCTCCCGGACAGTTCCTATGGCTACACCTTC,CASSEALPDSSYGYTF
NA,TRBV19,TRBJ2-3,TRBD2,TGTGCCAGTAGTTTGGACGGACTAGCGGGACACACAGATACGCAGTATTTT,CASSLDGLAGHTDTQYF
many,TRBV7-8,TRBJ1-5,TRBD1,TGTGCCAGCAGCTTGACAGGGAGAAGCTATCAGCCCCAGCATTTT,CASSLTGRSYQPQHF
NA,TRBV30,TRBJ2-3,NA,TGTGCCTCCCACCGAAAGGGAGGCACAGATACGCAGTATTTT,CASHRKGGTDTQYF
NA,TRBV18,TRBJ1-3,NA,TGTGCCAGCTCATCAACGGCAGGCAGCTCTGGAAACACCATATATTTT,CASSSTAGSSGNTIYF
NA,TRBV6-5,TRBJ2-5,TRBD1,TGTGCCAGCAGTTACTCGGGCGACAGGGGGGTCGGGGAGACCCAGTACTTC,CASSYSGDRGVGETQYF
many,TRBV2,TRBJ1-3,NA,TGTGCCAGCAGTGAACAGGGTGCTGGAAACACCATATATTTT,CASSEQGAGNTIYF